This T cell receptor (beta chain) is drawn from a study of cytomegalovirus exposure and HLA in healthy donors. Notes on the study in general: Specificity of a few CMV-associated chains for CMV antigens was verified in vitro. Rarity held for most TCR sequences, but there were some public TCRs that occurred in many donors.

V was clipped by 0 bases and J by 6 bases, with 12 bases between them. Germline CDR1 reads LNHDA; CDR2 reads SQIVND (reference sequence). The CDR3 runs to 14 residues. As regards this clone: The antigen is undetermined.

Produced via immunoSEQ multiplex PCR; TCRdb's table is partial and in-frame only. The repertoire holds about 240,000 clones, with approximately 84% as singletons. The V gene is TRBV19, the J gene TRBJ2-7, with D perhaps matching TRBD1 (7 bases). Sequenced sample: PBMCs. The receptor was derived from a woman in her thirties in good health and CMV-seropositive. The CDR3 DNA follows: TGTGCCAGTAGTATAGAACAGGGGAGGACCGAGCAGTACTTC. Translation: CASSIEQGRTEQYF.